These 14 T cell receptor beta chains originate from one sample sequenced in a study of T cells in Graves' hyperthyroidism and ophthalmopathy. TCR beta CDR3 region amplification was performed from RNA transcripts. The primer set for the first-round RT-PCR of the TCR CDR3 was HTBI. TCRdb reprocessed the multiplex PCR reads with MiXCR, giving one entry per CDR3 protein. The data hold 500,000 to 550,000 distinct CDR3 sequences, with just under 20% observed a single time. The sample was blood. These receptors all stem from a middle-aged man with Graves' ophthalmopathy.

This clonotype was detected ten times or more. The chain couples TRBV28 to TRBJ2-7, with D perhaps given as TRBD1 or TRBD2 (5 bases each). With 2 bases removed from V and 5 bases from J, the gap between germline ends came to 25 bases. CDR1 is MDHEN, CDR2 SYDVKM, per germline. This CDR3 has 18 amino acids. CDR3 region: CASSLVDRTSPVGHEQYF. CDR3 nucleotides: TGTGCCAGCAGTTTAGTCGACAGAACTAGTCCAGTAGGGCACGAGCAGTACTTC. The full variable domain, completed using reference TRBV28 and TRBJ2-7, is DVKVTQSSRYLVKRTGEKVFLECVQDMDHENMFWYRQDPGLGLRLIYFSYDVKMKEKGDIPEGYSVSREKKERFSLILESASTNQTSMYLCASSLVDRTSPVGHEQYFGPGTRLTVT.

This clonotype was picked up a small number of times. The rearrangement links TRBV28 to TRBJ2-1; 7 nucleotides agree with TRBD1. The CDR3 is 16 residues long. The germline V gene has CDR1 MDHEN and CDR2 SYDVKM. J was trimmed by 0 bases and V by 4 bases; bases with no gene match: 6. CDR3 sequence (DNA): TGTGCCAGCAGTTCAGGGACAGCCAACTCCTACAATGAGCAGTTCTTC. Amino acid sequence: CASSSGTANSYNEQFF.

The V gene is TRBV4-1, the J gene TRBJ2-1; maybe TRBD2 (7 bases). The CDR3 is 16 amino acids. Germline V lookup: CDR1 MGHRA, CDR2 YSYEKL. V dropped 1 base and J dropped 4 bases, with 14 bases sitting between them. This CDR3 reads CASSQVGRGPYNEQFF. The CDR3 DNA follows: TGCGCCAGCAGCCAAGTGGGGCGGGGGCCGTACAATGAGCAGTTCTTC.

This clonotype was recorded only once. This chain uses TRBV7-2 with TRBJ2-3; TRBD2 agrees at 14 bases. In germline, CDR1 is SGHTA, CDR2 FQGNSA. Trimming removed 8 bases from V and 2 bases from J; junction bases left unmatched: 21. CDR3 length: 21 residues. Written as DNA, the CDR3 is TGTGCCAGCGGATACCCCCCTACCGGGACTAGCGGGAGACCACCCACAGATACGCAGTATTTT. This encodes CASGYPPTGTSGRPPTDTQYF.

This clonotype was counted once. The rearrangement joins TRBV10-3 to TRBJ2-5; 7 bases map to TRBD1. CDR3 length: 14 amino acids. Germline CDR1 is ENHRY and CDR2 is SYGVKD. Losses at the gene ends were 2 bases for V and 3 bases for J; bases not matched to a gene: 3. CDR3 bases: TGTGCCATCAGTGAGGATACAGGGGAAGAGACCCAGTACTTC. Protein product: CAISEDTGEETQYF.

This clonotype came up many times. The chain combines TRBV2 with TRBJ2-7; 9 bases align to TRBD1. V gave up 2 bases and J gave up 2 bases; unmatched junction bases: 1. The CDR3 is made up of 14 amino acids. Germline V lookup: CDR1 SNHLY, CDR2 FYNNEI. CDR3 sequence reads: CASSERTGAYEQYF. The CDR3 DNA reads as TGTGCCAGCAGTGAACGGACAGGGGCCTACGAGCAGTACTTC.

This clonotype was detected a few times. V and J are TRBV9 and TRBJ1-1; 8 bases map to TRBD1. The CDR3 totals 18 residues. Trimming cost V 1 base and J 4 bases; bases outside gene matches: 15. The V gene's germline CDR1 is SGDLS and CDR2 YYNGEE. The DNA for the CDR3 is TGTGCCAGCAGCGTAATTCAGGCAGGGGGCTCTCTGGGCACTGAAGCTTTCTTT. Encoded protein: CASSVIQAGGSLGTEAFF.

This clonotype was recorded at least ten times. The chain couples TRBV20-1 to TRBJ2-2, with D perhaps being TRBD1 or TRBD2 (5 bases each). CDR3 length equals 14 residues. Germline assignment: CDR1 DFQATT and CDR2 SNEGSKA (reference sequence). V was cut by 4 bases and J by 3 bases, with 12 bases left in between. The CDR3 spells CSAKGPRDTGELFF. The CDR3 nucleotides are TGCAGTGCTAAGGGACCCCGGGACACCGGGGAGCTGTTTTTT.

This clonotype has more than one count but fewer than ten. The rearrangement links TRBV6-1 to TRBJ1-5; D call uncertain. This CDR3 has 14 amino acids. Trimming left V 7 bases short and J 3 bases short, with 13 bases between. CDR1 is MNHNS, CDR2 SASEGT, per germline. DNA for the CDR3: TGTGCCAGCACCCAATGGCAGAACAATCAGCCCCAGCATTTT. This encodes CASTQWQNNQPQHF.

This clonotype was detected only a few times. V gene TRBV4-2 combines with J gene TRBJ1-6; D might be TRBD1 (5 bases). V was trimmed by 4 bases and J by 7 bases, leaving 11 bases between them. The germline V gene encodes CDR1 LGHNA and CDR2 YNFKEQ. The CDR3 loop spans 14 amino acids. In nucleotides, the CDR3 is TGTGCCAGCAGCCGCGGGACGGAGAATTCACCCCTCCACTTT. It encodes CASSRGTENSPLHF.

This clonotype was seen repeatedly, ten times or more. V gene TRBV7-9 combines with J gene TRBJ2-3, with TRBD2 matching over 12 bases. The CDR3 has 17 residues. V gave up 5 bases and J gave up 2 bases; unmatched junction bases: 8. CDR1 SEHNR and CDR2 FQNEAQ come from the germline V gene (reference sequence). The CDR3 nucleotides read TGTGCCAGCAGCGGAAGCCTAGCGGGAGGGGACACAGATACGCAGTATTTT. Its translation is CASSGSLAGGDTDTQYF.

The chain uses TRBV12-5 and TRBJ2-7, with D uncertain. Germline CDR1 and CDR2: LGHNT and FRNRAP. With 1 base removed from V and 4 bases from J, the gap between germline ends came to 5 bases. The CDR3 length is 12 residues. This chain's CDR3 is CASGLGHYEQYF. The CDR3 coding sequence is TGTGCTAGTGGTTTGGGACATTACGAGCAGTACTTC.

This clonotype came up a few times. The V call is TRBV5-1, the J call TRBJ1-5, with D unclear. Germline V gene data show CDR1 as SGHRS and CDR2 as YFSETQ. V gave up 0 bases and J gave up 6 bases, with 13 bases separating them. This CDR3 is 15 amino acids long. CDR3 sequence: CASSLDWGPTQPQHF. The DNA of the CDR3 is TGCGCCAGCAGCTTGGACTGGGGTCCTACTCAGCCCCAGCATTTT.

The rearrangement links TRBV6-5 to TRBJ1-1; tentative D call: TRBD1 (5 bases). CDR1 is MNHEY and CDR2 is SVGAGI in the germline V gene. CDR3 length: 13 residues. V lost 4 bases and J 7 bases, leaving 13 bases between the germline ends. In DNA, the CDR3 is TGTGCCAGCAGTTCGACGCCGGGGGATGAAGCTTTCTTT. This translates into CASSSTPGDEAFF.